This TCR beta chain was profiled in a study of blood T cell repertoires in COVID-19. CDR1 and CDR2 from the germline V gene are SQVTM and ANQGSEA. The CDR3 extends over 15 amino acids. The germline V and J ends were trimmed by 0 bases and 8 bases, with 16 bases remaining between them. Generated by immunoSEQ multiplex PCR, the TCRdb table keeps only in-frame clones and is missing some. This repertoire shows around 100,000 clones, roughly 85% found once; its top ten account for just over 3%. This clone was observed a few times. The sample consisted of peripheral blood. The rearrangement uses TRBV29-1 and TRBJ1-4; tentatively, D is TRBD1 (5 bases). The receptor comes from a man in his forties or fifties in a cohort sampled during active COVID-19. This CDR3 reads CSVEEGRGRAEKLFF. As DNA, the CDR3 is TGCAGCGTTGAAGAGGGGAGGGGCAGGGCAGAAAAACTGTTTTTT.